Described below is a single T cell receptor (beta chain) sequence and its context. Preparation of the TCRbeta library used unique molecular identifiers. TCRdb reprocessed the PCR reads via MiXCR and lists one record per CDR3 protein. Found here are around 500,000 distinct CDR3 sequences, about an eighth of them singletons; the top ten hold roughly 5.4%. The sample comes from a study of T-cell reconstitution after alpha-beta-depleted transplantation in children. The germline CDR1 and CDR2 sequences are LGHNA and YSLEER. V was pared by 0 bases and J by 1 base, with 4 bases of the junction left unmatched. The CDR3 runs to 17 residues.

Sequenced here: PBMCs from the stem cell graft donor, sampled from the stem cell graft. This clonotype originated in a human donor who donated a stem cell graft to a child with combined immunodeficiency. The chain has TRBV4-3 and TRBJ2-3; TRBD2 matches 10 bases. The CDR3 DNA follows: TGCGCCAGCAGCCAAGACTTGGGGACTAGCGGCACAGATACGCAGTATTTT. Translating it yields CASSQDLGTSGTDTQYF.